Listed below are T cell receptor beta chains from one sample, sequenced in a study of cytomegalovirus exposure and HLA in healthy donors. Generated by immunoSEQ multiplex PCR, the TCRdb table keeps only in-frame clones and is missing some. The sample includes under 200,000 clones, less than 80% of them seen just once. The sequenced sample consisted of PBMCs. These TCRs come from a man aged 40-49 years in good health and CMV-seronegative. Each CDR3 is given with its conserved first and last residue. Fields, in order: CDR3 protein, CDR3 DNA, V gene, clone size, J gene, D gene. D genes are given only for firm matches. Clone size, where shown, is once, few, many, or a class for clones that have expanded.

cdr3_aa: CASSGSSGRAPGELFF
cdr3_nt: TGTGCCAGCAGTGGATCTAGCGGGAGGGCCCCCGGGGAGCTGTTTTTT
v_call: TRBV27
clone_size: once
j_call: TRBJ2-2
d_call: TRBD2

cdr3_aa: CASSPPTSGGAQYF
cdr3_nt: TGTGCCAGCAGCCCCCCGACTAGCGGGGGGGCACAGTACTTC
v_call: TRBV7-2
clone_size: once
j_call: TRBJ2-7
d_call: TRBD2

cdr3_aa: CASSLELMEQFF
cdr3_nt: TGTGCCAGCAGCTTAGAATTAATGGAGCAGTTCTTC
v_call: TRBV7-8
clone_size: NA
j_call: TRBJ2-1
d_call: NA

cdr3_aa: CAWLSGETQYF
cdr3_nt: TGTGCCTGGCTTAGCGGAGAGACCCAGTACTTC
v_call: TRBV30
clone_size: NA
j_call: TRBJ2-5
d_call: NA

cdr3_aa: CASSPGGNSPLHF
cdr3_nt: TGTGCCAGCAGCCCCGGGGGTAATTCACCCCTCCACTTT
v_call: TRBV11-2
clone_size: few
j_call: TRBJ1-6
d_call: NA

cdr3_aa: CASSYMLSGRASQETQYF
cdr3_nt: TGTGCCAGCAGCTATATGCTGAGCGGGAGGGCCAGTCAAGAGACCCAGTACTTC
v_call: TRBV11-2
clone_size: NA
j_call: TRBJ2-5
d_call: TRBD2

cdr3_aa: CASSPQIETRHEQYF
cdr3_nt: TGTGCCAGCTCACCGCAAATCGAGACTAGACACGAGCAGTACTTC
v_call: TRBV18
clone_size: few
j_call: TRBJ2-7
d_call: NA

cdr3_aa: CASSLNPQGLTEAFF
cdr3_nt: TGTGCCAGCAGCTTAAACCCTCAGGGGTTAACTGAAGCTTTCTTT
v_call: TRBV7-3
clone_size: NA
j_call: TRBJ1-1
d_call: NA

cdr3_aa: CASSQGTSGRGETQYF
cdr3_nt: TGTGCCAGCAGCCAGGGGACTAGCGGGAGGGGTGAGACCCAGTACTTC
v_call: TRBV11-2
clone_size: NA
j_call: TRBJ2-5
d_call: TRBD2

cdr3_aa: CASSESDNYGYTF
cdr3_nt: TGTGCCAGCAGTGAATCAGATAACTATGGCTACACCTTC
v_call: TRBV6-1
clone_size: NA
j_call: TRBJ1-2
d_call: NA

cdr3_aa: CASSLVRGGLNEQYF
cdr3_nt: TGTGCCAGCAGCTTAGTACGCGGGGGGCTAAACGAGCAGTACTTC
v_call: TRBV7-9
clone_size: once
j_call: TRBJ2-7
d_call: TRBD2

cdr3_aa: CASSMATSGNEQFF
cdr3_nt: TGTGCCAGTAGTATGGCGACTAGCGGGAATGAGCAGTTCTTC
v_call: TRBV19
clone_size: NA
j_call: TRBJ2-1
d_call: TRBD2

cdr3_aa: CASSLNRDTSPLHF
cdr3_nt: TGCGCCAGCAGCTTGAACCGGGACACTTCACCCCTCCACTTT
v_call: TRBV4-1
clone_size: NA
j_call: TRBJ1-6
d_call: NA

cdr3_aa: CASSLFGTGVPTEQETQYF
cdr3_nt: TGTGCCAGCAGCTTATTTGGGACAGGGGTGCCTACCGAACAAGAGACCCAGTACTTC
v_call: TRBV7-3
clone_size: NA
j_call: TRBJ2-5
d_call: TRBD1

cdr3_aa: CASSANRGLSAYNEQFF
cdr3_nt: TGTGCCAGCAGCGCTAACCGGGGACTATCAGCTTACAATGAGCAGTTCTTC
v_call: TRBV14
clone_size: NA
j_call: TRBJ2-1
d_call: TRBD2

cdr3_aa: CSSSALEGQGDTGELFF
cdr3_nt: TGTTCCAGCAGCGCATTGGAGGGACAGGGGGATACCGGGGAGCTGTTTTTT
v_call: TRBV7-9
clone_size: once
j_call: TRBJ2-2
d_call: TRBD1

cdr3_aa: CASSFEGSSYEQYF
cdr3_nt: TGTGCCAGCAGTTTTGAAGGGAGCTCCTACGAGCAGTACTTC
v_call: TRBV6-1
clone_size: NA
j_call: TRBJ2-7
d_call: NA

cdr3_aa: CSAMTGGSTEAFF
cdr3_nt: TGCAGCGCCATGACAGGGGGGTCCACTGAAGCTTTCTTT
v_call: TRBV29-1
clone_size: few
j_call: TRBJ1-1
d_call: TRBD1

cdr3_aa: CASMWGDYYNSPLHF
cdr3_nt: TGTGCCAGCATGTGGGGGGACTACTATAATTCACCCCTCCACTTT
v_call: TRBV21-1
clone_size: once
j_call: TRBJ1-6
d_call: NA

cdr3_aa: CASSQDMQGNQPQHF
cdr3_nt: TGTGCCAGCAGCCAAGATATGCAGGGAAATCAGCCCCAGCATTTT
v_call: TRBV14
clone_size: NA
j_call: TRBJ1-5
d_call: NA

cdr3_aa: CASSFPTGRQQYF
cdr3_nt: TGTGCCAGCAGCTTCCCGACCGGGAGGCAGCAGTACTTC
v_call: TRBV5-8
clone_size: NA
j_call: TRBJ2-7
d_call: TRBD2

cdr3_aa: CASSGTGGGFYEQYF
cdr3_nt: TGCGCCAGCAGTGGAACCGGAGGTGGTTTCTACGAGCAGTACTTC
v_call: TRBV10-2
clone_size: NA
j_call: TRBJ2-7
d_call: NA

cdr3_aa: CASSIPGVNRDYGYTF
cdr3_nt: TGTGCCAGTAGTATACCAGGGGTGAATCGGGACTATGGCTACACCTTC
v_call: TRBV19
clone_size: few
j_call: TRBJ1-2
d_call: NA

cdr3_aa: CATSRDTSGVNEQYF
cdr3_nt: TGTGCCACCAGCAGAGACACTAGCGGGGTAAACGAGCAGTACTTC
v_call: TRBV15
clone_size: NA
j_call: TRBJ2-7
d_call: TRBD2

cdr3_aa: CATSRAGTRVNEQFF
cdr3_nt: TGTGCCACCAGCAGAGCCGGGACTAGGGTTAATGAGCAGTTCTTC
v_call: TRBV15
clone_size: NA
j_call: TRBJ2-1
d_call: TRBD2

cdr3_aa: CASSHVSGKLYEQYF
cdr3_nt: TGTGCCAGCAGCCACGTTTCCGGTAAACTCTACGAGCAGTACTTC
v_call: TRBV7-2
clone_size: NA
j_call: TRBJ2-7
d_call: NA